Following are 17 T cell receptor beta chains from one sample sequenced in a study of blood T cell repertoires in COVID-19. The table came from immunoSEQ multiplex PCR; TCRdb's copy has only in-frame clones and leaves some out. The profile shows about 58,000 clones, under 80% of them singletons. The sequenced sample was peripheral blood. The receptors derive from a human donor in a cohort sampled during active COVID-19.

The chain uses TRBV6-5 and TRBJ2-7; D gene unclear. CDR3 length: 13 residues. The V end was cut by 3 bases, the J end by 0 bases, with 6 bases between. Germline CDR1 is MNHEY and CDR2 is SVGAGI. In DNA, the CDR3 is TGTGCCAGCAGTTATTCCAGCTCCTACGAGCAGTACTTC. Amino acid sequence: CASSYSSSYEQYF.

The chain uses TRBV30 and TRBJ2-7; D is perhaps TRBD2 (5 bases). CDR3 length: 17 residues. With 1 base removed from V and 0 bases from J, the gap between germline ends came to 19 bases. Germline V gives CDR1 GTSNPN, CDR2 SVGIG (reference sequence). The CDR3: CAWSAPPGWGPSYEQYF. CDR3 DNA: TGTGCCTGGAGTGCCCCCCCGGGGTGGGGTCCCTCCTACGAGCAGTACTTC. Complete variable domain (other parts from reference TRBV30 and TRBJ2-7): SQTIHQWPATLVQPVGSPLSLECTVEGTSNPNLYWYRQAAGRGLQLLFYSVGIGQISSEVPQNLSASRPQDRQFILSSKKLLLSDSGFYLCAWSAPPGWGPSYEQYFGPGTRLTVT.

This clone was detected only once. The CDR3 loop reads CASSFGGRLSGANVLTF. In DNA, the CDR3 is TGTGCCAGCAGCTTCGGGGGGCGCCTCTCTGGGGCCAACGTCCTGACTTTC. The V and J genes are TRBV5-4 and TRBJ2-6; maybe TRBD2 (7 bases). The germline V gene encodes CDR1 SGHNT and CDR2 YYREEE (reference sequence). The CDR3 runs 17 residues. V lost 2 bases and J lost 0, with 12 bases in between.

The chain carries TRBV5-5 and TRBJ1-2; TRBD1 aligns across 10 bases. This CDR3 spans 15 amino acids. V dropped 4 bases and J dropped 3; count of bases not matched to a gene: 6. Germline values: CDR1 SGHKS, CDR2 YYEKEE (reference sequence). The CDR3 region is CASSRTGTGDYGYTF. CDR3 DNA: TGTGCCAGCAGCCGGACCGGGACAGGGGACTATGGCTACACCTTC.

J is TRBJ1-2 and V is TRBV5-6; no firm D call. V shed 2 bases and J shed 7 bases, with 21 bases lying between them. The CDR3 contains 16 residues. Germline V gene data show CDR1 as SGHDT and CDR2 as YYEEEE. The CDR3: CASSLTLEGEAVGYTF. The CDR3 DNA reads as TGTGCCAGCAGCTTAACGCTGGAGGGAGAGGCGGTTGGCTACACCTTC.

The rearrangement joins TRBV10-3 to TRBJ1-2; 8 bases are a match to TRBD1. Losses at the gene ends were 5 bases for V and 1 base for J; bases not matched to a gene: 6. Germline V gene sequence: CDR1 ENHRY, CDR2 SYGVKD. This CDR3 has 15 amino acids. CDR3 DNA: TGTGCCATCAGTCCCCGGGACAGGAGTAACTATGGCTACACCTTC. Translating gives CAISPRDRSNYGYTF.

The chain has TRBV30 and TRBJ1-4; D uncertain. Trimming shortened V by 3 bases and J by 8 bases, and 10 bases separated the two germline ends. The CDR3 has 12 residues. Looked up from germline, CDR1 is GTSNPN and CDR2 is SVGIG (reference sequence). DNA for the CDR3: TGTGCCTGGAGCGGGATAAAGGAAAAACTGTTTTTT. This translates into CAWSGIKEKLFF.

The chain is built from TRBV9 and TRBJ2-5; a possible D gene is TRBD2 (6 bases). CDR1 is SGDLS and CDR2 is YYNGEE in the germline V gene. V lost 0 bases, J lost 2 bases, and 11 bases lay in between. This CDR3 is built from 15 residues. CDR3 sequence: CASSVGTTPQETQYF. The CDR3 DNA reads TGTGCCAGCAGCGTAGGGACTACCCCACAAGAGACCCAGTACTTC.

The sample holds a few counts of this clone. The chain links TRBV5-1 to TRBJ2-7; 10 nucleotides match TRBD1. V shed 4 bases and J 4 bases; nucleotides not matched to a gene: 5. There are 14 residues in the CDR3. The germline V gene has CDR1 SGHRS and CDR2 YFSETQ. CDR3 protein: CASSPGTGDYEQYF. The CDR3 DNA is TGCGCCAGCAGCCCGGGGACAGGGGATTACGAGCAGTACTTC.

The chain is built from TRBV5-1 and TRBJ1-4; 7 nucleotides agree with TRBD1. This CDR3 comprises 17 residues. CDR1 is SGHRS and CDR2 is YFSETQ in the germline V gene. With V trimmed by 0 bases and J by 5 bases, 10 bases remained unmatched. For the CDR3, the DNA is TGCGCCAGCAGCTTGGTACCGAGACAGGGTAGGAATGAAAAACTGTTTTTT. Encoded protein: CASSLVPRQGRNEKLFF.

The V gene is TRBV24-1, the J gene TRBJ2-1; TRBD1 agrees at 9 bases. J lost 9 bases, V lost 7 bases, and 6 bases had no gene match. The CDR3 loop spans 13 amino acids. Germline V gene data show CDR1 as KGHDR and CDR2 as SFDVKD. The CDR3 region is CATRQGAGGEQFF. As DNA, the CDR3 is TGTGCCACCAGACAGGGGGCCGGGGGTGAGCAGTTCTTC.

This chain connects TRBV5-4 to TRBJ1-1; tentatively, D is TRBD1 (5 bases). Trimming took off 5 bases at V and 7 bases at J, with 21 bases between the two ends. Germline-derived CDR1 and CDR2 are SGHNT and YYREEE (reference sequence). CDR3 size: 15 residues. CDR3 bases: TGTGCCAGCAGTTTCCGCCTAGGGGCAAAGGGTGAAGCTTTCTTT. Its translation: CASSFRLGAKGEAFF.

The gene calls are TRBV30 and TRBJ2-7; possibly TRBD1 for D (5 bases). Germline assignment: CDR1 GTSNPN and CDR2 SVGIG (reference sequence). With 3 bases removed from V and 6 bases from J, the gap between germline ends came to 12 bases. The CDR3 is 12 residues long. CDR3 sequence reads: CAWRGLKGEQYF. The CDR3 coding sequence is TGTGCCTGGAGGGGGCTCAAGGGCGAGCAGTACTTC.

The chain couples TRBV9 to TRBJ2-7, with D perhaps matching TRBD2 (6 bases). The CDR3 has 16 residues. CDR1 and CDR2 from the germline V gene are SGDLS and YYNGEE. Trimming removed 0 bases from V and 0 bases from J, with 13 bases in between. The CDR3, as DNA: TGTGCCAGCAGCGTAGATGATAGCGGTTTCTCCTACGAGCAGTACTTC. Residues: CASSVDDSGFSYEQYF.

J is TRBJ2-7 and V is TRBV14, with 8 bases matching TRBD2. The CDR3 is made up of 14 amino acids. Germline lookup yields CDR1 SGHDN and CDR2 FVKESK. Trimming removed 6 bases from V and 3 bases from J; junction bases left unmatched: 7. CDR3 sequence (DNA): TGTGCCAGCAGTAAAAGTAGCGGGAACTACGAGCAGTACTTC. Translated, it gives CASSKSSGNYEQYF.

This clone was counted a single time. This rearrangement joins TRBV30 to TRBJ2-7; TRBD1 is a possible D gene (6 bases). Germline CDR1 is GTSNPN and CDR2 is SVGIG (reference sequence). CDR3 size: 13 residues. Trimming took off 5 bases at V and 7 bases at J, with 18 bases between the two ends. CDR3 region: CAWARGQFGEQYF. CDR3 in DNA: TGTGCCTGGGCCCGAGGACAGTTCGGGGAGCAGTACTTC.

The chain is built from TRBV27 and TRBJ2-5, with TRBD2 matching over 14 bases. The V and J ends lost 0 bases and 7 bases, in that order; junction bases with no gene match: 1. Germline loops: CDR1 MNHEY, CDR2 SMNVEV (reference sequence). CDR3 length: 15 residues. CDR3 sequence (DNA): TGTGCCAGCAGTTTATCGGGGACTAGCGGGAGGACCCAGTACTTC. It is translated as CASSLSGTSGRTQYF.